This T cell receptor beta chain is drawn from a study of T cells in localized non-small cell lung cancer. As for this clone: Relative to the germline gene, one junction end is altered; a read error may explain this.

Only in-frame clones appear in the TCRdb table, and some are missing; sequencing was by immunoSEQ multiplex PCR. The sample lists about 12,000 clones; about 83% were seen once. The germline CDR1 and CDR2 sequences are MNHNY and SVGAGI (reference sequence). CDR3 length: 13 amino acids. This rearrangement joins TRBV6-6 to TRBJ2-2; D possibly corresponds to TRBD2 (6 bases). Sequenced here: peripheral blood, sampled before any cancer treatment. This clonotype was obtained from a male donor aged 60 or over with stage I lung adenocarcinoma. The CDR3 bases are TGTGCCGGCAGTAGCGGCTACACCGGGGAGCTGTTTTTT. Its translation: CAGSSGYTGELFF.